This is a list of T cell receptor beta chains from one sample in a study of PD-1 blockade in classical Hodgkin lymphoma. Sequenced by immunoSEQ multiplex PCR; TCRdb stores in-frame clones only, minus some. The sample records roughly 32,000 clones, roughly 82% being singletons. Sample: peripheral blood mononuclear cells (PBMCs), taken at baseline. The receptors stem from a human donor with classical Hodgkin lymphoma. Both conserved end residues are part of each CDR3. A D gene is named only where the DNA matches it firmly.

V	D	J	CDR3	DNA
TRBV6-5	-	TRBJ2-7	CASSYAQGPSYEQYF	TGTGCCAGCAGTTACGCCCAGGGCCCTTCCTACGAGCAGTACTTC
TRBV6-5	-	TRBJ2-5	CASSLTWGAETQYF	TGTGCCAGCAGTTTAACGTGGGGAGCAGAGACCCAGTACTTC
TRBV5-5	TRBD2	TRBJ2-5	CASSLAGRGSTQETQYF	TGTGCCAGCAGCTTGGCGGGGCGGGGGAGTACACAAGAGACCCAGTACTTC
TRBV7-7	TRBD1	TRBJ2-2	CASSLTGGTGELFF	TGTGCCAGCAGCCTGACAGGGGGCACCGGGGAGCTGTTTTTT
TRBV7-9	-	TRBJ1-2	CASSLVHNYGYTF	TGTGCCAGCAGCTTAGTTCACAACTATGGCTACACCTTC
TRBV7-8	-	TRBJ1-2	CASSPTGNNYGYTF	TGTGCCAGCAGCCCGACAGGAAATAACTATGGCTACACCTTC
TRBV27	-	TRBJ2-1	CASTTGLYNEQFF	TGTGCCAGCACGACTGGACTTTACAATGAGCAGTTCTTC
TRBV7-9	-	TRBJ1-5	CASSNNINQPQHF	TGTGCCAGCAGCAATAACATAAATCAGCCCCAGCATTTT
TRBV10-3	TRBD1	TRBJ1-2	CAISELGGSGYTF	TGTGCCATCAGTGAGCTAGGGGGCAGTGGCTACACCTTC
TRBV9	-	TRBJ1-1	CASSVDGVDTEAFF	TGTGCCAGCAGCGTAGACGGGGTTGACACTGAAGCTTTCTTT